A selection of T cell receptor beta chains follows, all from one sample in a study of CD8+CD57+ T cells in acquired aplastic anemia. MiXCR, applied by TCRdb to the reads, yields one record per CDR3 protein. The sample holds about 260,000 distinct CDR3 sequences, around 82% seen once. The sample was sorted CD4+, CD8+, or CD8+CD57+ T cells (not recorded which) from PBMCs. These receptors originate from a human donor with aplastic anemia. Each CDR3 is given with its conserved first and last residue.

v_call | cdr3_aa
TRBV7-2 | CASSLQGRGGKDDQFF
TRBV10-3 | CAITQKAELSGSEAFF
TRBV10-3 | CASRFGERSEQYF
TRBV4-3 | CASSQDQAGDYYNEQFF
TRBV20-1 | CSANSQDSKNTEAFF
TRBV5-4 | CASSFTGAMRQYF
TRBV7-2 | CASGDAGTDTKQF
TRBV2 | CASSDSYSNQPYF
TRBV7-9 | CASSLERSGRVYGYTF
TRBV7-2 | CASSLERAGGQADQFF
TRBV6-1 | CASRNNPSYGYEQYF
TRBV7-8 | CASSADSASYKCPLHF
TRBV2 | CASRPSGTGEQFF
TRBV7-6 | CASSLAHGTNKTHF
TRBV20-1 | CSASDGGRKTDTQYF